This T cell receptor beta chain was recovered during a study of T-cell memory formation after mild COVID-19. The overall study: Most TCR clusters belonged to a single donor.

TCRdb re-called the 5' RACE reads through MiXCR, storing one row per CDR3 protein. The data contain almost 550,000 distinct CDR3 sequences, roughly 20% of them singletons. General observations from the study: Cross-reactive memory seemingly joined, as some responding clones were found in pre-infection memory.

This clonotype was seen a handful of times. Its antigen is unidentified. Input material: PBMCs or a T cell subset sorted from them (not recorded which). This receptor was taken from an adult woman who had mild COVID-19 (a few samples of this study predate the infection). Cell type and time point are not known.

The CDR3 nucleotides read TGTGCCAGCACCCACAATGGCTACACCTTC. This encodes CASTHNGYTF. This chain joins TRBV12-3 or TRBV12-4 and TRBJ1-2; D unresolved. The CDR3 has 10 amino acids. V lost 7 bases and J lost 6, with 6 bases in between.